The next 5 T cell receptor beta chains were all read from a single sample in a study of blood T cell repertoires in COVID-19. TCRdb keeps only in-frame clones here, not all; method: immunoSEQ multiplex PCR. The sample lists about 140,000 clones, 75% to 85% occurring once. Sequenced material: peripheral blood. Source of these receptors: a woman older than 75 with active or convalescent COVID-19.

DNA of the CDR3: TGCAGTGCTAGTACCGGGGGGGCTTCATCGGATACGCAGTATTTT. It codes for CSASTGGASSDTQYF. The chain carries TRBV20-1 and TRBJ2-3; 8 bases are shared with TRBD2. CDR3 size: 15 residues. Trimming at V came to 3 bases and at J to 6 bases, leaving 11 bases not matched to a gene. Germline V gene sequence: CDR1 DFQATT, CDR2 SNEGSKA (reference sequence).

In nucleotides, the CDR3 is TGTGCCATCTACCTTCAGGCCACCCGGGGCTACACCTTC. It translates to CAIYLQATRGYTF. V and J are TRBV6-5 and TRBJ1-2; D gene uncertain. Germline CDR1 MNHEY, CDR2 SVGAGI. The germline V and J ends were trimmed by 10 bases and 8 bases, with 20 bases remaining between them. CDR3 size: 13 residues.

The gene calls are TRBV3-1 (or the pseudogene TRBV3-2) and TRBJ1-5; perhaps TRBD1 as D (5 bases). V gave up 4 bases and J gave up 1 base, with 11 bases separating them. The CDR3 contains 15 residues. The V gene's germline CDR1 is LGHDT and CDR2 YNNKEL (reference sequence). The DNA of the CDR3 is TGTGCCAGCAGCCGGGCCGGGGGGAGCAATCAGCCCCAGCATTTT. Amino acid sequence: CASSRAGGSNQPQHF.

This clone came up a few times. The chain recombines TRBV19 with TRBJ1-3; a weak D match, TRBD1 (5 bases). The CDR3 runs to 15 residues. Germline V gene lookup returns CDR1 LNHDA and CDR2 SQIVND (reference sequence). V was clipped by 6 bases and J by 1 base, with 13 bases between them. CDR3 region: CASSRRGGSGNTIYF. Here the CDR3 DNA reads TGTGCCAGTAGCCGTCGGGGGGGTTCTGGAAACACCATATATTTT.

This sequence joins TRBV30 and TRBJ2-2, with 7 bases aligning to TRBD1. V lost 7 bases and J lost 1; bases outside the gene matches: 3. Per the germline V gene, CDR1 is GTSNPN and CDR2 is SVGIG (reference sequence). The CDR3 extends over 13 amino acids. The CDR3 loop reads CAYRQGNTGELFF. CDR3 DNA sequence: TGTGCCTATCGACAGGGGAACACCGGGGAGCTGTTTTTT.